This T cell receptor (beta chain) originates from a study of shared clonotypes between healthy human individuals. This CDR3 contains 14 residues. Germline V CDR1 and CDR2: MNHNS, SASEGT. Trimming cost V 8 bases and J 0 bases, with 11 bases left between them. The donors, healthy adults who were HIV-negative, had experienced no recent acute infections or vaccinations. Memory CD4+ cells were the fraction left after CD45RA+ naive selection. Deep was the level at which the assay was run. Assay: immunoSEQ multiplex PCR; the TCRdb copy retains only in-frame clones and omits some. The sample yields 2 million to 2.5 million clones, 80% to 95% seen once.

The TCR originated in a man aged 18 to 30 in good health. Some clones in this sample may be carry-over from other donors' samples. This chain joins TRBV6-1 and TRBJ1-5; D remains ambiguous. Sequenced: naive CD4+ T cells from PBMCs. Subset of the sample: CD45RA+ positively selected. The CDR3 region is CASAGSASNQPQHF. CDR3 DNA: TGTGCCAGCGCGGGCAGCGCTAGCAATCAGCCCCAGCATTTT.